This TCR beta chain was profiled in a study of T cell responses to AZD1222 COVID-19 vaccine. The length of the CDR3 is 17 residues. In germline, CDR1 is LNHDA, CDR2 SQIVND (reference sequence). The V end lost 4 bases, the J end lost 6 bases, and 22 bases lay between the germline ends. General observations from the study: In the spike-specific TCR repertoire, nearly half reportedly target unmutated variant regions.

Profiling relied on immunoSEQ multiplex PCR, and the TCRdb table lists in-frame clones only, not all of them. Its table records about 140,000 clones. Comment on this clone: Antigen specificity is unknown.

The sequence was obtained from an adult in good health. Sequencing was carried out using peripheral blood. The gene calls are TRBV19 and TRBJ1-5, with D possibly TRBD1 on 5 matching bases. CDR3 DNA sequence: TGTGCCAGTAGTAGGGCAGGGAAAACTGCGCGGTCTCAGCCCCAGCATTTT. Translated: CASSRAGKTARSQPQHF. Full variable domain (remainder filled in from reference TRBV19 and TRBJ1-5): DGGITQSPKYLFRKEGQNVTLSCEQNLNHDAMYWYRQDPGQGLRLIYYSQIVNDFQKGDIAEGYSVSREKKESFPLTVTSAQKNPTAFYLCASSRAGKTARSQPQHFGDGTRLSIL.